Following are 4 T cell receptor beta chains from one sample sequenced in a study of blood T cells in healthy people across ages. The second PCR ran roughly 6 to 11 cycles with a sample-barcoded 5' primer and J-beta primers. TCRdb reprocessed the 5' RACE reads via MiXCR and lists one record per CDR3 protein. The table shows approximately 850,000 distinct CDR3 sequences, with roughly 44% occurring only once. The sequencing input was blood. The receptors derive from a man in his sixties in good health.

As DNA, the CDR3 is TGTGCCAGCAGTTACTTGATACCGGACAAACTCGGAGGTGGTTGGTACGAGCAGTACTTC. Translating it yields CASSYLIPDKLGGGWYEQYF. The chain uses TRBV6-5 and TRBJ2-7; D could derive from TRBD1 or TRBD2 (5 bases each). The ends were cut back, 1 base at V and 4 bases at J, with 29 bases in the middle. The CDR3 extends over 20 amino acids. CDR1 MNHEY and CDR2 SVGAGI come from the germline V gene.

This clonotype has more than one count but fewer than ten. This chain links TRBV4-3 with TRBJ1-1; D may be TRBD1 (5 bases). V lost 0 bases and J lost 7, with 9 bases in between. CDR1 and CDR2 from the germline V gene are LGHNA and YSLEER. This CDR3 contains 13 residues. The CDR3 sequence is CASSQDPGGEAFF. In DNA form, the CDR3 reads TGCGCCAGCAGCCAAGATCCCGGGGGTGAAGCTTTCTTT.

DNA of the CDR3: TGTGCCAGCAGGGGGGCCTCTTCGGATACGCAGTATTTT. Protein sequence: CASRGASSDTQYF. This chain uses TRBV27 with TRBJ2-3; D possibly corresponds to TRBD1 (6 bases). V was trimmed by 6 bases and J by 6 bases, leaving 13 bases between them. Germline values: CDR1 MNHEY, CDR2 SMNVEV (reference sequence). The CDR3 runs to 13 residues.

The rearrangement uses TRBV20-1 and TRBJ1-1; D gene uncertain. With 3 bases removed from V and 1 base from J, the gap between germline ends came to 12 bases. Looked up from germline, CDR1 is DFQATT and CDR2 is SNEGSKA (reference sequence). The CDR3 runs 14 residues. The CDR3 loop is CSARGGPKNTEAFF. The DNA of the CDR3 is TGCAGTGCTAGGGGTGGTCCAAAGAACACTGAAGCTTTCTTT.